The clone carrying this TCR beta chain was found once. The data belong to a study of blood T cell repertoires in COVID-19. Study background: Collection of acute and convalescent COVID-19 samples took place in the United States, Italy and Spain. Nucleic acid was either cDNA or gDNA, and it came from T cells, B-cell-depleted T cells, or PBMCs.

There are 18 residues in the CDR3. With 6 bases clipped from V and 0 bases from J, the junction kept 9 bases outside the gene matches. The germline V gene has CDR1 SGHAT and CDR2 FQNNGV. In the original processing: Amplification from reference gene primers served as the basis for estimated nucleated cell counts. The method was immunoSEQ multiplex PCR; TCRdb's version includes in-frame clones alone and lacks a portion of them. V and J calls plus clone size are reproduced from that table; the DNA served to infer D and trimming. The table shows 110,000 or so clones, with roughly 85% occurring only once.

The TCR originated in a human donor in a cohort sampled during active COVID-19. The sequencing input was peripheral blood. The chain carries TRBV11-2 and TRBJ1-4; the match to TRBD1 covers 11 bases. The CDR3 sequence: CASRPGQGVITTNEKLFF. The CDR3 DNA is TGTGCCAGCAGACCGGGACAGGGGGTTATTACAACTAATGAAAAACTGTTTTTT.